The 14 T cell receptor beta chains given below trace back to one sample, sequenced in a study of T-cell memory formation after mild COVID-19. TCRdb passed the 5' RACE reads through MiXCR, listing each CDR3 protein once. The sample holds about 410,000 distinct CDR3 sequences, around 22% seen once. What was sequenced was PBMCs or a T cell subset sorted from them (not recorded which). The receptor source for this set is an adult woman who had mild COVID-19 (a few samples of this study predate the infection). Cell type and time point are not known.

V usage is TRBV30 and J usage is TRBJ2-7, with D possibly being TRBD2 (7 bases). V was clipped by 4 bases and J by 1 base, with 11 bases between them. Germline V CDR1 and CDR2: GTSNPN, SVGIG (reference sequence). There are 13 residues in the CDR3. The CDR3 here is CAWNRGGSYEQYF. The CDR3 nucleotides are TGTGCCTGGAATAGGGGGGGTTCCTACGAGCAGTACTTC.

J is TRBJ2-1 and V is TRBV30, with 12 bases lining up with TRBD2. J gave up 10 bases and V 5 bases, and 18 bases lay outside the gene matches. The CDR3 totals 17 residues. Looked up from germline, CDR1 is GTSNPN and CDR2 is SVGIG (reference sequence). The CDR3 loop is CAWHLMTSGGSKQEQFF. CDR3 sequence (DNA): TGTGCCTGGCACCTGATGACTAGCGGGGGATCGAAACAAGAGCAGTTCTTC.

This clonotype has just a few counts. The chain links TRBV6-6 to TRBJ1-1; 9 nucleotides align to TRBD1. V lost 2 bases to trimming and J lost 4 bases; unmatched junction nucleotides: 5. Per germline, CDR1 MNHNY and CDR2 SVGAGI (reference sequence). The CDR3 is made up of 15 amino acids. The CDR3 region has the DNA TGTGCCAGCAGTTACACGGACAGGGGAGGCACTGAAGCTTTCTTT. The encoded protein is CASSYTDRGGTEAFF.

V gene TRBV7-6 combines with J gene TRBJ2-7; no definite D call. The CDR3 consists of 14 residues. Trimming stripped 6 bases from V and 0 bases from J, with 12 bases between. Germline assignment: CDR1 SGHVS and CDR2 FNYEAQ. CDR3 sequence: CASRTEEHSYEQYF. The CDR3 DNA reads TGTGCCAGCAGGACTGAGGAGCACTCCTACGAGCAGTACTTC.

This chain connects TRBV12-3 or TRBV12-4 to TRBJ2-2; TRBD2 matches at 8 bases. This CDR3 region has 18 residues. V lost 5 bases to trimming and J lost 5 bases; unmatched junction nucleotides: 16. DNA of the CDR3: TGTGCCAGCAGTATCGCCCCGACTAGCGCGGCTGGGACCGGGGAGCTGTTTTTT. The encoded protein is CASSIAPTSAAGTGELFF.

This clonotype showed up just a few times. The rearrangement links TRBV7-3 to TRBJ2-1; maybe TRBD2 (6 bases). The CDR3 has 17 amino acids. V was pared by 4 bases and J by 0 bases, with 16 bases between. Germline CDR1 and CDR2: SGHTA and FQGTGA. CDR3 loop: CASSSSGTPSSYNEQFF. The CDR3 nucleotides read TGTGCCAGCAGCTCCTCCGGGACTCCGAGCTCCTACAATGAGCAGTTCTTC.

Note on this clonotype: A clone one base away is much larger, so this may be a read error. In DNA, the CDR3 is TGTGACAGCAGCGTAGGGGGAAGCTCCTACGAGCAGTACTTC. Translating gives CDSSVGGSSYEQYF. The V call is TRBV9, the J call TRBJ2-7; D is possibly TRBD1 (6 bases). CDR1 and CDR2 from the germline V gene are SGDLS and YYNGEE. The CDR3 contains 14 residues.

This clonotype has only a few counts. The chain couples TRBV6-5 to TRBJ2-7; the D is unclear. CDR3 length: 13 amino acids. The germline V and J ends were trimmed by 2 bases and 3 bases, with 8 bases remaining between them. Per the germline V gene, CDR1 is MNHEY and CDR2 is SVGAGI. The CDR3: CASSYAVFYEQYF. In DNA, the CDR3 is TGTGCCAGCAGTTACGCCGTATTCTACGAGCAGTACTTC.

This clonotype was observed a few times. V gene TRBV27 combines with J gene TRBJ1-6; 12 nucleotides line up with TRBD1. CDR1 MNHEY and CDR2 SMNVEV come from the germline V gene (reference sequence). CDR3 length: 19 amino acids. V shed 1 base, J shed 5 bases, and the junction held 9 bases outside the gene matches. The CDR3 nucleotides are TGTGCCAGCAGTTTATTGGGACAGGGGGCCTTAACAAATAATTCACCCCTCCACTTT. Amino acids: CASSLLGQGALTNNSPLHF.

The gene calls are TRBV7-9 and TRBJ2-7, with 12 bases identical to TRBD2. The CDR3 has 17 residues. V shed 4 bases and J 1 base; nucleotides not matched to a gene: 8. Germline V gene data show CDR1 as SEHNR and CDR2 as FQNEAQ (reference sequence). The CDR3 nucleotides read TGTGCCAGCAGCTCCCGGACTACTAGCGGGGGGTCCTACGAGCAGTACTTC. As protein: CASSSRTTSGGSYEQYF.

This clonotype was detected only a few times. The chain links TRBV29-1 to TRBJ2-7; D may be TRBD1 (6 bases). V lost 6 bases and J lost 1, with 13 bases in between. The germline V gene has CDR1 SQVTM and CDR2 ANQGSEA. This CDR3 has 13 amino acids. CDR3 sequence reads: CSVPNRVSYEQYF. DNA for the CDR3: TGCAGCGTCCCCAACAGGGTGTCCTACGAGCAGTACTTC.

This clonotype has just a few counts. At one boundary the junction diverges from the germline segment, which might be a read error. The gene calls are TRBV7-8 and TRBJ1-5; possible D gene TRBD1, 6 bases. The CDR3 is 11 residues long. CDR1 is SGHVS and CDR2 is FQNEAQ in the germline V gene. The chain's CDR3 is CASSTTGHPFF. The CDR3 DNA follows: TGTGCCAGCAGCACCACGGGACACCCATTTTTT.

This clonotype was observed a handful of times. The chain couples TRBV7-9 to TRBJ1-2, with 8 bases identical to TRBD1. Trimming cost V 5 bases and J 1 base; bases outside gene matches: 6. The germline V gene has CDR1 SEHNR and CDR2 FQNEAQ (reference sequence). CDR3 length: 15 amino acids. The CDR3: CASSPYGQGNYGYTF. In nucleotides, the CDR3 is TGTGCCAGCAGCCCATATGGACAGGGTAACTATGGCTACACCTTC.

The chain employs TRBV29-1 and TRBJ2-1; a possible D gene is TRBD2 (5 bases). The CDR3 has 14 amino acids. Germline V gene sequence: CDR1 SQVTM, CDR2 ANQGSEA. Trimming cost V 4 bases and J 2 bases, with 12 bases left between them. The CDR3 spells CSVGAGTTYNEQFF. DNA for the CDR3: TGCAGCGTTGGTGCGGGTACTACCTACAATGAGCAGTTCTTC.